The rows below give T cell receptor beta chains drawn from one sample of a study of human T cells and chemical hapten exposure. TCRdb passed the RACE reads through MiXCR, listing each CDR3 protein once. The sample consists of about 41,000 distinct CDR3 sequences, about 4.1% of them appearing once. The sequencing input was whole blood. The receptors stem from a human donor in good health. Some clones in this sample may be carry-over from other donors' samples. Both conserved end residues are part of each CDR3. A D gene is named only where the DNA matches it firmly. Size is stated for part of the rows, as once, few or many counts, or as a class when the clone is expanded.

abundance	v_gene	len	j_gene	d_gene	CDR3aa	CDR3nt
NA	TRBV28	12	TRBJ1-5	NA	CASRGSNQPQHF	TGTGCCAGCAGAGGGAGCAATCAGCCCCAGCATTTT
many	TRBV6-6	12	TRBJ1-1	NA	CASTPSPVEAFF	TGTGCCAGCACCCCCTCCCCAGTGGAAGCTTTCTTT
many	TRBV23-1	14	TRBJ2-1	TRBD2	CASDGLAVEDEQFF	TGCGCCAGCGACGGACTAGCGGTGGAGGATGAGCAGTTCTTC
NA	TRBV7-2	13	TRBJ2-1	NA	CASSDRQHNEQFF	TGTGCCAGCAGCGATCGACAGCACAATGAGCAGTTCTTC
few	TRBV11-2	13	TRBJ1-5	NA	CASSLASNQPQHF	TGTGCCAGCAGCTTAGCCAGCAATCAGCCCCAGCATTTT
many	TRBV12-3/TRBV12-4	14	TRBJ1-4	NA	CASSFLIAPEKLFF	TGTGCCAGCAGTTTTTTGATAGCACCTGAAAAACTGTTTTTT
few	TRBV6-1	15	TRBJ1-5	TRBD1	CASSEGATGGRSQHF	TGTGCCAGCAGTGAAGGTGCGACAGGGGGAAGGTCCCAGCATTTT
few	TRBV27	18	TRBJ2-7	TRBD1	CASSSRGQGTAGAYEQYF	TGTGCCAGCAGTTCTAGGGGACAGGGGACAGCTGGAGCCTACGAGCAGTACTTC
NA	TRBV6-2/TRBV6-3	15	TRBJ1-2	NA	CASSYSISEAYGYTF	TGTGCCAGCAGTTACTCGATTTCGGAAGCCTATGGCTACACCTTC
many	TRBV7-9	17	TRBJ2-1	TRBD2	CASSLGGLASRTNEQFF	TGTGCCAGCAGCTTAGGGGGACTAGCATCAAGGACGAATGAGCAGTTCTTC
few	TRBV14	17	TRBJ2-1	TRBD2	CASSQEQLAVSYNEQFF	TGTGCCAGCAGCCAAGAGCAGCTAGCGGTCTCCTACAATGAGCAGTTCTTC
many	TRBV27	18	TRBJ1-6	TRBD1	CASTGTGKRSSYNSPLHF	TGTGCCAGCACCGGGACAGGGAAGAGGAGCTCCTATAATTCACCCCTCCACTTT
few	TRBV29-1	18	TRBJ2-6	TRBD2	CSVEDPSGSSSGANVLTF	TGCAGCGTTGAGGACCCTAGCGGCTCCTCCTCTGGGGCCAACGTCCTGACTTTC
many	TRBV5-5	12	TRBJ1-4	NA	CASSSMNEKLFF	TGTGCCAGCAGCTCTATGAATGAAAAACTGTTTTTT
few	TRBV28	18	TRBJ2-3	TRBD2	CASSLLFSASGLTDTQYF	TGTGCCAGCAGTTTACTTTTTTCGGCTAGCGGCCTGACGGATACGCAGTATTTT
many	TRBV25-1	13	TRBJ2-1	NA	CASSIAWSGQQFF	TGTGCCAGCAGTATTGCATGGTCGGGACAGCAGTTCTTC
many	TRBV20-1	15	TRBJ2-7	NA	CSARDLGRSPYEQYF	TGCAGTGCTAGAGATTTGGGGAGATCCCCCTACGAGCAGTACTTC
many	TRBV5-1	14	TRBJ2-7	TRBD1	CASSLGGQGYEQYF	TGCGCCAGCAGCTTGGGGGGACAGGGGTACGAGCAGTACTTC
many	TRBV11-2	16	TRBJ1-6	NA	CASSLLPPTVNSPLHF	TGTGCCAGCAGCTTATTGCCCCCGACAGTCAATTCACCCCTCCACTTT
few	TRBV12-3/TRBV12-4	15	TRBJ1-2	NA	CASEFYGAENYGYTF	TGTGCCAGCGAATTCTACGGGGCGGAAAACTATGGCTACACCTTC
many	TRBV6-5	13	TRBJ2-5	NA	CASSYLGGETQYF	TGTGCCAGCAGTTACTTGGGCGGTGAGACCCAGTACTTC
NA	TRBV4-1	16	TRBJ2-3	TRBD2	CASSHLDLAGADTQYF	TGCGCCAGCAGCCACCTTGACCTAGCGGGGGCAGATACGCAGTATTTT
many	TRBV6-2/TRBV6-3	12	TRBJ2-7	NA	CASRARTYEQYF	TGTGCCAGCAGGGCGCGGACCTACGAGCAGTACTTC